This T cell receptor (beta chain) was captured in a study of T cell repertoires in cytomegalovirus infection. Study details: Public signatures in TCR beta pointed to CMV infection and matching HLA type. Overall study results and limits: Across the ex vivo response, the dominant clonotypes were HLA-C-restricted CMV-specific TCR beta clonotypes. Carriage of CMV together with the relevant HLA was identifiable through cumulative public TCR beta family frequency.

The CDR3 has 14 residues. V was clipped by 3 bases and J by 1 base, with 8 bases between them. The germline CDR1 and CDR2 sequences are LNHDA and SQIVND (reference sequence). This clonotype was seen just once. Its target is unknown. TCRdb itself ran the reads through MiXCR, one entry per CDR3 protein. This sample yields about 490,000 distinct CDR3 sequences, of which more than 25% are seen a single time; around 13% belongs to the top ten. J is TRBJ2-3 and V is TRBV19; D remains unclear. The sequence was collected from a human donor in good health (CMV status not recorded). Some clones in this sample may be carry-over from other donors' samples. Input material: PBMCs. The DNA for the CDR3 is TGTGCCAGTAGTATGACCCGCGGCACAGATACGCAGTATTTT. Protein: CASSMTRGTDTQYF.